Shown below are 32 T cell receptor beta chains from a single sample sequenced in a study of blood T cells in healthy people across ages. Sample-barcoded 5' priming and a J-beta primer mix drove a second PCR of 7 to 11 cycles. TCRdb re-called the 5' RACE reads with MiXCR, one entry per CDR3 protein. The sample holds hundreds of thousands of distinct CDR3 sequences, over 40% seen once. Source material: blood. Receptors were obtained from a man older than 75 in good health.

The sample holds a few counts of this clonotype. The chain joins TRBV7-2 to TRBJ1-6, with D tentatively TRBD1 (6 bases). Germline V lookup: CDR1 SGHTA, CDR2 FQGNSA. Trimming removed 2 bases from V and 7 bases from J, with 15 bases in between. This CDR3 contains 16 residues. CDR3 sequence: CASSLYGGQFNSPLHF. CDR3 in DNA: TGTGCCAGCAGCTTATACGGGGGGCAGTTCAATTCACCCCTCCACTTT. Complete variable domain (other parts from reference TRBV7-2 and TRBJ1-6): GAGVSQSPSNKVTEKGKDVELRCDPISGHTALYWYRQSLGQGLEFLIYFQGNSAPDKSGLPSDRFSAERTGGSVSTLTIQRTQQEDSAVYLCASSLYGGQFNSPLHFGNGTRLTVT.

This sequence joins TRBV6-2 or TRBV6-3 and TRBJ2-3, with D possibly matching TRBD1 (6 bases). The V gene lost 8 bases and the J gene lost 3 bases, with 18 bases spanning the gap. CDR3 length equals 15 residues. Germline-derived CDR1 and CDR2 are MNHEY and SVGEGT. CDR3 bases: TGTGCCAGCGGTGCAGGGGCTGCAGAGACAGATACGCAGTATTTT. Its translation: CASGAGAAETDTQYF.

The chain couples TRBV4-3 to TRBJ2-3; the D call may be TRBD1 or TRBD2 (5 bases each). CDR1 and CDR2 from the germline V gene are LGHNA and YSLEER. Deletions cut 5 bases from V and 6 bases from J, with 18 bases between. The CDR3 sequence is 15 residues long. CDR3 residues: CASSGGRSGEDTQYF. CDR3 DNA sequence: TGCGCCAGCAGCGGGGGACGATCCGGGGAGGATACGCAGTATTTT.

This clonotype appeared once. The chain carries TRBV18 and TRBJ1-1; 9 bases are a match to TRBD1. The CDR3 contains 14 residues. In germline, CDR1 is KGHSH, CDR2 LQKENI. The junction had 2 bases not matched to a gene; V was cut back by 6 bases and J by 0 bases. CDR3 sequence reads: CASSGQGVNTEAFF. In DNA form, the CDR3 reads TGTGCCAGCTCGGGACAGGGCGTGAACACTGAAGCTTTCTTT. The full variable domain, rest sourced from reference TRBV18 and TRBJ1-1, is NAGVMQNPRHLVRRRGQEARLRCSPMKGHSHVYWYRQLPEEGLKFMVYLQKENIIDESGMPKERFSAEFPKEGPSILRIQQVVRGDSAAYFCASSGQGVNTEAFFGQGTRLTVV.

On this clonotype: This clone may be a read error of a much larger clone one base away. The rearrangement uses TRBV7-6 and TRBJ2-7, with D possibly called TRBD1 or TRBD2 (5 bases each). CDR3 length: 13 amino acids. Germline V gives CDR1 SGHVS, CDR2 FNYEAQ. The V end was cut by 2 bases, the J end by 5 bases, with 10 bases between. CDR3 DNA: TGTGCCAGCAGCTTACGGGGCCCCGACGAGCAGTACTTC. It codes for CASSLRGPDEQYF.

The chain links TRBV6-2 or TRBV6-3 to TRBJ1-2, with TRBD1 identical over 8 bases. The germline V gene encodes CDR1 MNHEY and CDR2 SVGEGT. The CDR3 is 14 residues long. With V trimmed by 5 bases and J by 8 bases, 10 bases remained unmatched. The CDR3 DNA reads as TGTGCCAGCAGTGACCGGGACAGGAAACGCGGCTACACCTTC. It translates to CASSDRDRKRGYTF.

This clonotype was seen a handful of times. The CDR3 DNA follows: TGTGCCAGCAGCCCGGGACTATCTGAGACCCAGTACTTC. It encodes CASSPGLSETQYF. The chain has TRBV7-2 and TRBJ2-5; 7 bases line up with TRBD2. The CDR3 contains 13 residues. Germline V gene lookup returns CDR1 SGHTA and CDR2 FQGNSA. V shed 5 bases, J shed 5 bases, and the junction held 5 bases outside the gene matches.

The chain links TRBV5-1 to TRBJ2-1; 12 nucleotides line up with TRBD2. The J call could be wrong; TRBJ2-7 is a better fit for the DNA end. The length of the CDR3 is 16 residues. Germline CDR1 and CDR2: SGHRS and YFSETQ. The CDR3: CASSLTSGSLYNEQYF. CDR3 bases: TGCGCCAGCAGTTTGACTAGCGGGAGCCTCTACAATGAGCAGTACTTC.

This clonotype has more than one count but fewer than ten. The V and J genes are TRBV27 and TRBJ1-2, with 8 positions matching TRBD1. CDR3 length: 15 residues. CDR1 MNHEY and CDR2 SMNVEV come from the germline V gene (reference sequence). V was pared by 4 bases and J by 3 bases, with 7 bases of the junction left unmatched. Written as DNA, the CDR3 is TGTGCCAGCAGTTCGACAGGGGCCGAGTACTATGGCTACACCTTC. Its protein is CASSSTGAEYYGYTF.

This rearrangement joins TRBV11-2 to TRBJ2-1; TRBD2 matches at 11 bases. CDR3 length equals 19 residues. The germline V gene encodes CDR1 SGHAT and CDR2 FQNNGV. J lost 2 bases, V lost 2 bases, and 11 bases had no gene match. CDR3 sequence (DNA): TGTGCCAGCAGCTTAACGGGTACTAGCGGGGGTGGGCCCTACAATGAGCAGTTCTTC. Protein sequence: CASSLTGTSGGGPYNEQFF.

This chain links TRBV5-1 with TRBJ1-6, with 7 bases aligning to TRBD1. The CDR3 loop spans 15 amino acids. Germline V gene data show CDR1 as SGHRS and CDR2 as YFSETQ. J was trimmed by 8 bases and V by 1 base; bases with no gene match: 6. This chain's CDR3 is CASSLTVRGDSPLHF. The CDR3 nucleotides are TGCGCCAGCAGCTTGACGGTCAGGGGGGATTCACCCCTCCACTTT.

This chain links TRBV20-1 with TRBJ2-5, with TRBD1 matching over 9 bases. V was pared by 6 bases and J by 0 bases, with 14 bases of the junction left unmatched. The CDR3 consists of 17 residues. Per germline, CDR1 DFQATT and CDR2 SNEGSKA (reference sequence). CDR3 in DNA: TGCAGTGCCGGAACGGGGGGAACAGGGGGCGACCAAGAGACCCAGTACTTC. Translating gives CSAGTGGTGGDQETQYF.

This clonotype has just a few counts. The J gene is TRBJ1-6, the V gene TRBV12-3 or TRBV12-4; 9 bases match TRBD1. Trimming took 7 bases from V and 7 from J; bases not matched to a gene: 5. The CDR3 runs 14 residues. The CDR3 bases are TGTGCCAGCACCCCCGACAGGGGGAATTCACCCCTCCACTTT. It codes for CASTPDRGNSPLHF.

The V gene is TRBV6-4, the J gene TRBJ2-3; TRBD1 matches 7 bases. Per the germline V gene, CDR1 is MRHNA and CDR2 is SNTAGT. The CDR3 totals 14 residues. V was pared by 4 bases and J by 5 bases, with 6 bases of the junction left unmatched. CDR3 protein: CASSGQGSEDTQYF. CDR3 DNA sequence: TGTGCCAGCAGTGGACAGGGTTCGGAAGATACGCAGTATTTT.

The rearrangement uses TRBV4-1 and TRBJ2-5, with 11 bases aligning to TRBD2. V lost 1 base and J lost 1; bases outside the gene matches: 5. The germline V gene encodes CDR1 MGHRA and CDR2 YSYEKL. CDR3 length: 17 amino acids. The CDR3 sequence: CASSQALSGGAQETQYF. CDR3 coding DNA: TGCGCCAGCAGCCAAGCTCTTAGCGGGGGGGCCCAAGAGACCCAGTACTTC.

Written as DNA, the CDR3 is TGTGCCAGCAGGCCTTGGCGGGAGATGTGGACCGGGGAGCTGTTTTTT. This gives the protein CASRPWREMWTGELFF. V gene TRBV6-2 or TRBV6-3 combines with J gene TRBJ2-2; 7 bases are shared with TRBD2. J lost 5 bases, V lost 6 bases, and 12 bases had no gene match. The CDR3 contains 16 residues. CDR1 and CDR2 from the germline V gene are MNHEY and SVGEGT.

CDR3 protein: CASAELNEQFF. The CDR3 nucleotides read TGTGCCAGCGCTGAGTTGAATGAGCAGTTCTTC. The chain links TRBV6-2 or TRBV6-3 to TRBJ2-1; D call uncertain. The CDR3 has 11 residues. Trimming removed 8 bases from V and 7 bases from J, with 9 bases in between. CDR1 MNHEY and CDR2 SVGEGT come from the germline V gene.

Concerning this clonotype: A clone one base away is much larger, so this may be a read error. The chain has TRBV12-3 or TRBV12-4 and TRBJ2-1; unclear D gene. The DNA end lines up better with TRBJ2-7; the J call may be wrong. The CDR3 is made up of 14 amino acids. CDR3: CASTGGRTSNEQYF. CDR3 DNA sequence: TGTGCCAGCACTGGTGGGCGGACGAGCAATGAGCAGTACTTC.

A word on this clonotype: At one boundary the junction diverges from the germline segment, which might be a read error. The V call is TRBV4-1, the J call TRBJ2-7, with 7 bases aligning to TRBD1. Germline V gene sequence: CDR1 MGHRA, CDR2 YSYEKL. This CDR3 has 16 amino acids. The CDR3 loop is CASSLGYRGSSYEQYF. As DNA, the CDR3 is TGTGCCAGCAGCCTAGGTTACAGGGGATCCTCCTACGAGCAGTACTTC.

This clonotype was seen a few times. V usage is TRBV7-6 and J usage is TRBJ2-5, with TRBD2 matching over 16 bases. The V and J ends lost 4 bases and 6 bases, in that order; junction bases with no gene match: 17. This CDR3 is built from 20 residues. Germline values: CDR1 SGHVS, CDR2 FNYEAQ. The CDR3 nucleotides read TGTGCCAGCAGCTCGGGACCGGGACTAGCGGGGGGGCTTGGAGGCAAGACCCAGTACTTC. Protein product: CASSSGPGLAGGLGGKTQYF.

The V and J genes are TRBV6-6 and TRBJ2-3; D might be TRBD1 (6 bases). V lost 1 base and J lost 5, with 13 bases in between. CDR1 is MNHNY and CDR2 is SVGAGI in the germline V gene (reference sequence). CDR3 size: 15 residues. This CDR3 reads CASSYLGGIRDTQYF. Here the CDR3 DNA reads TGTGCCAGCAGTTACTTAGGGGGAATCAGAGATACGCAGTATTTT.

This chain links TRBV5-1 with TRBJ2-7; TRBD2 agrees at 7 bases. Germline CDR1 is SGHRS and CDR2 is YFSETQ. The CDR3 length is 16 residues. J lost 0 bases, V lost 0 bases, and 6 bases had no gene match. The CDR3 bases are TGCGCCAGCAGCTTGGGTCGGGGAGGGAGCTCCTACGAGCAGTACTTC. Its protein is CASSLGRGGSSYEQYF.

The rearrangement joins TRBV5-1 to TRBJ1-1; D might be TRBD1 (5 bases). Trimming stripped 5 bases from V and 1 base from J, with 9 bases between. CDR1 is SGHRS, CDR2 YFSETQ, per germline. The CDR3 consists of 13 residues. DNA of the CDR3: TGCGCCAGCAGACTTGACAGGAACACTGAAGCTTTCTTT. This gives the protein CASRLDRNTEAFF.

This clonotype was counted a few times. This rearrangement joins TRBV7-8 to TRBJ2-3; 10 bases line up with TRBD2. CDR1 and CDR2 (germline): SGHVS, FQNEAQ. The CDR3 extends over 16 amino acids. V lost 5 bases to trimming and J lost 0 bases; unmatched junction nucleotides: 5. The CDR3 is CASSPLAGASTDTQYF. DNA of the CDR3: TGTGCCAGCAGCCCGCTAGCGGGGGCTAGCACAGATACGCAGTATTTT. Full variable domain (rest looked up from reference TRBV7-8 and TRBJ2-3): GAGVSQSPRYKVAKRGQDVALRCDPISGHVSLFWYQQALGQGPEFLTYFQNEAQLDKSGLPSDRFFAERPEGSVSTLKIQRTQQEDSAVYLCASSPLAGASTDTQYFGPGTRLTVL.

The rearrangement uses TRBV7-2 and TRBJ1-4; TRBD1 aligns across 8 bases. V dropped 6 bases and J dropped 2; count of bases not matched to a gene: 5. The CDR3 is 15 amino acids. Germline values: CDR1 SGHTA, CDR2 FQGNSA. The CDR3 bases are TGTGCCAGCAGTCCGACAGGGGTGACTAATGAAAAACTGTTTTTT. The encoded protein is CASSPTGVTNEKLFF. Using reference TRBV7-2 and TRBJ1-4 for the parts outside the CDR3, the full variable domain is GAGVSQSPSNKVTEKGKDVELRCDPISGHTALYWYRQSLGQGLEFLIYFQGNSAPDKSGLPSDRFSAERTGGSVSTLTIQRTQQEDSAVYLCASSPTGVTNEKLFFGSGTQLSVL.

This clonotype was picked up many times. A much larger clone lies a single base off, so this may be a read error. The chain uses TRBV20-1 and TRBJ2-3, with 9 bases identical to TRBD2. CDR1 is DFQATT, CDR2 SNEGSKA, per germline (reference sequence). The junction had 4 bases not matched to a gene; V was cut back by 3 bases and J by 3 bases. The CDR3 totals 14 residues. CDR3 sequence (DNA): TGCAGTGCTAGTGATAGCGGGAGAACAGATACGCAGTATTTT. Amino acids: CSASDSGRTDTQYF.

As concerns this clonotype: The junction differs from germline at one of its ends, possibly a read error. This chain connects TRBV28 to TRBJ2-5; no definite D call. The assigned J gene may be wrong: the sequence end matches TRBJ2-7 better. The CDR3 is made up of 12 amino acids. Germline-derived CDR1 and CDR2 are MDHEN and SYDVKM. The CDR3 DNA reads TGTTCCAGCAGTTTAGTGGGCTACGAGCAGTACTTC. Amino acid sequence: CSSSLVGYEQYF.

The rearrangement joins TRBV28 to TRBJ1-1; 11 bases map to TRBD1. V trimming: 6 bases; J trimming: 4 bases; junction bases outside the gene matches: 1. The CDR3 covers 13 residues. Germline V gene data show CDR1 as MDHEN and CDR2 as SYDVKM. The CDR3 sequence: CASRGQGATEAFF. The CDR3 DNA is TGTGCCAGCAGAGGACAGGGGGCCACTGAAGCTTTCTTT.

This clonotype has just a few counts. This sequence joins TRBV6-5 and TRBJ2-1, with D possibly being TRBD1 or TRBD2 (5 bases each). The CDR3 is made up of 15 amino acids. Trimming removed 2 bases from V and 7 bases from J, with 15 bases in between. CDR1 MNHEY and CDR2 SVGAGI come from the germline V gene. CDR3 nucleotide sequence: TGTGCCAGCAGTTACCCCTCAAGAGGGGTGAATGAGCAGTTCTTC. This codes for CASSYPSRGVNEQFF.

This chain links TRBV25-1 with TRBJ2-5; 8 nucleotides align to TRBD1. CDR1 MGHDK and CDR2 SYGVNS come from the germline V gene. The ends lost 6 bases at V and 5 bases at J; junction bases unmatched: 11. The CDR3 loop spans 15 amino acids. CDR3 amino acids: CASSTQGNRGETQYF. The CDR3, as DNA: TGTGCCAGCAGCACACAGGGGAACAGGGGGGAGACCCAGTACTTC.

The CDR3 loop reads CASSEEGPTNEKLFF. For the CDR3, the DNA is TGTGCCAGCAGTGAAGAGGGGCCAACTAATGAAAAACTGTTTTTT. V is TRBV25-1 and J is TRBJ1-4, with D possibly TRBD1 on 5 matching bases. Germline CDR1 reads MGHDK; CDR2 reads SYGVNS. The CDR3 has 15 amino acids. Trimming removed 2 bases from V and 0 bases from J, with 7 bases in between.

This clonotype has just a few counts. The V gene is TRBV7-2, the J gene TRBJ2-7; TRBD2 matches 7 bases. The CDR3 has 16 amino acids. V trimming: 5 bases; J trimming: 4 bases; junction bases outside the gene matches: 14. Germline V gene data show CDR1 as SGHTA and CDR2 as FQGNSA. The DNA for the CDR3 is TGTGCCAGCAGCGGGAGGGGCTGGAGGTCGGCTTACGAGCAGTACTTC. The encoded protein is CASSGRGWRSAYEQYF.